The subject of this entry is one T cell receptor beta chain. What antigen it recognizes has not been identified. Per-base qualities were not stored, and no clone one base away is much larger. The method behind the library was PCR. DNA from cultured CD4+ T cells was subjected to TCR sequencing with the Oncomine TCR Beta short-read assay at the Johns Hopkins FTIC core. Genomic DNA was extracted from the cultured CD4+ T cells with the QIAamp micro DNA kit. Oncomine TCR Beta libraries made from cultured CD4+ T cells were pooled using unique dual indexes and sequenced on an Illumina iSeq 100. For the original study's pipeline: Non-productive sequences were filtered out, and CDR3s that did not start with C, did not end with F or W, or were shorter than 7 amino acids were discarded. The MANAFEST web application was used to identify antigen-specific clonotypes by comparing peptide-stimulated wells against reference wells and other culture wells. For a clone to be called positive, the clone needed an FDR below 0.05, an odds ratio above 5, and a productive frequency above 0.1% in at least two of three replicate wells. A clonotype counted as cross-reactive if it showed significant expansion both in the SARS-CoV-2 spike wells and in at least one common cold coronavirus spike condition. CDR3 homology was assessed with Levenshtein distances (stringdist) and unrooted phylogenetic trees (ape) in R version 3.6.1. Clones were called with MiXCR by TCRdb after fastp trimmed the public reads at Q25, and only in-frame beta chains were retained. Under each unique CDR3 protein, matching rows form one entry showing the most common genes and DNA. TCRdb, not the original authors, processed these V and J calls. The sample table holds more than 9,500 distinct CDR3 sequences, of which around two fifths were seen once. The ten most abundant clones make up under 25% of the sample.

The treatment or condition label corresponds to: roughly 10-day PBMC culture with coronavirus spike peptide pools or control peptides (ViraFEST assay). The ViraFEST assay was used in the study, in which antigen-specific T cells were expanded with peptide pools and expanded clonotypes were subsequently identified by TCR sequencing. The convalescent patients' positive SARS-CoV-2 PCR tests were from March to December 2020, which was before the Alpha, Beta and Delta variants emerged in the United States. More than 1.5 million PBMCs per well were cultured in IMDM with roughly 5.2% human AB serum and approximately 9.1 IU/ml IL-2, plus 10 ug/ml peptide pools. Half of the culture medium was replaced with fresh IL-2-containing medium on days 3 and 7. CD4+ T cells were isolated after roughly 10 days of culture through negative selection using the EasySep CD4+ T cell isolation kit. PBMCs were separated from whole blood using Ficoll-Paque Plus gradient centrifugation and then either used fresh or cryopreserved at -140C. Triplicate wells were generally used for each culture condition.

This specimen comes from a study of vaccination and CD4 T cells after COVID-19 (dated by TCRdb to the early 2020s). A note on the overall study: SARS-CoV-2 positivity had been established in the convalescent patients by nasal swab PCR, and mild disease was recorded in several of these patients and severe disease in one. In the convalescent cohort there were six males and four females, among whom were two Hispanic individuals, seven Caucasians, two Asians and one multiracial person. Participants got two doses of the Pfizer-BioNTech BNT162b2 vaccine (n=8) or two doses of the Moderna mRNA-1273 vaccine (n=2). Post-COVID blood samples were collected from convalescent patients a median of about 92 days after diagnosis, with a range of about 30 to 161 days. The time from the second vaccine dose to post-vaccine blood sampling had a median of roughly 70 days and ranged from roughly 13 to 241 days. Culture stimuli were overlapping spike peptide pools from SARS-CoV-2 and from the common cold coronaviruses HCoV-NL63, HCoV-OC43 and HCoV-229E. Control cultures received a CEFX viral epitope pool as the positive control, an HIV-1 Nef peptide pool as the negative control, or no peptide. In 10 COVID-19 convalescent patients and 4 infection-naive healthy vaccine recipients, researchers compared the spike-specific CD4+ TCR repertoire from before mRNA vaccination with the repertoire from after. Results the study describes overall, beyond this receptor: In convalescent patients, nearly all vaccine-specific clones (304 of 307) were found to be mono-reactive for SARS-CoV-2 spike rather than cross-reactive with common cold coronaviruses. Among convalescent patients, a median about 90% of the SARS-CoV-2-reactive clones seen after vaccination appeared only after vaccination, which suggests priming specific to the vaccine. Although the median number of SARS-CoV-2-reactive clonotypes went up from roughly 23 after infection to approximately 40 after vaccination, the increase was not significant. The study included relatively few convalescent patients and did not analyze early timepoints after natural infection.

The CDR3 contains 13 residues, cysteine and phenylalanine counted. CDR3 DNA is the only sequence kept; it has 39 bases, read in frame from the first base. As encoded in the germline V gene, CDR1 is SQVTM while CDR2 is ANQGSEA. Trimming costs V 5 bases and J 4 bases, and their ends lie 14 bases apart. The clonotype comes from a human donor with COVID-19. The chain was built from TRBV29-1 and TRBJ2-5, with TRBD2 tentatively as D gene (5 bases match). The specimen was cultured CD4+ T cells from blood. CDR3 protein: CSVTREPAETQYF. The bases are TGCAGCGTTACCCGGGAACCAGCAGAGACCCAGTACTTC.